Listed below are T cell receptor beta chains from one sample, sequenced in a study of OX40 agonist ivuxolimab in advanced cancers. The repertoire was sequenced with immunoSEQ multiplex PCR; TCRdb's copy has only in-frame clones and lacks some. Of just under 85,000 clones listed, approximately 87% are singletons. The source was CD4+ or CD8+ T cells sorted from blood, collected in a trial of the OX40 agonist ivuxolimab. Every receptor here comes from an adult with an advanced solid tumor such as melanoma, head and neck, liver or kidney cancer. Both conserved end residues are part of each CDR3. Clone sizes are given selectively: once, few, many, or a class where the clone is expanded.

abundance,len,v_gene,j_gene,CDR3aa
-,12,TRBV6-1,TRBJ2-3,CASTRVADTQYF
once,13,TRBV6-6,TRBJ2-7,CASSETDFGEQYF
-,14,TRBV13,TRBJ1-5,CASSLFGGNQPQHF
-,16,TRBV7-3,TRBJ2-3,CASSLRGDSGTDTQYF
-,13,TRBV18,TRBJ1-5,CASSPDRDQPQHF
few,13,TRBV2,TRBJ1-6,CASIPNNNSPLHF
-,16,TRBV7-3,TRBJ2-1,CASSLTAGGPRNEQFF
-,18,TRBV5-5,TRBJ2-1,CASSLVGGDWNSYNEQFF
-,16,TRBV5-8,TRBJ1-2,CASSLSLGGGPDGYTF
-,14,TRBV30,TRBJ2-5,CAWSVLAGKETQYF
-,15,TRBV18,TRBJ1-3,CASSPPSSSGNTIYF
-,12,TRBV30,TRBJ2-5,CAWGREGKTQYF
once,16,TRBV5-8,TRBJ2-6,CASSLYRISGANVLTF
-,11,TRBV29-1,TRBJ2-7,CSVEGAKRQYF
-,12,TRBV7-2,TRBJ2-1,CASSPQRNEQFF
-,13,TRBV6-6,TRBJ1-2,CASSATSNYGYTF
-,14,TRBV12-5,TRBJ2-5,CASGQGQFQETQYF
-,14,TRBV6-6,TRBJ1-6,CASSRDNYNSPLHF
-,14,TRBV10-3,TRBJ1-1,CAISESGGNTEAFF
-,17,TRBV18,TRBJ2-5,CASSPPVLGGPQETQYF
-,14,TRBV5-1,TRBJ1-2,CASSPQGFGYGYTF
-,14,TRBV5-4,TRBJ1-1,CASSPPDRYTEAFF
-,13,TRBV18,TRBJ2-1,CASSPSQNNEQFF
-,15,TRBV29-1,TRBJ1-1,CSVVRAGGDRTEAFF
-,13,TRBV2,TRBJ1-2,CASSETGSPAYTF
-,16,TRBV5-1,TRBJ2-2,CASSVGTPFNTGELFF
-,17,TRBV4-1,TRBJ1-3,CASSQGIRQGSGNTIYF
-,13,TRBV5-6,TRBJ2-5,CASSLDGEETQYF
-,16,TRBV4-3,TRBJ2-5,CASSQGLGQGQETQYF
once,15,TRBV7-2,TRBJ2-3,CASSPPRAQSDTQYF
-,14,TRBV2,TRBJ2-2,CASSTSGGAWQLFF
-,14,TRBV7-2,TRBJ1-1,CASSLRFGNTEAFF
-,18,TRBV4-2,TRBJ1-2,CASSPSTQGAFTNYGYTF
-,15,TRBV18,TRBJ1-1,CASSPQARVNTEAFF
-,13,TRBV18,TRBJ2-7,CASSPPGGYEQYF
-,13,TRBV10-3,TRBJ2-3,CAGSGDGADTQYF
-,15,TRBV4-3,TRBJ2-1,CASSRLAEPYNEQFF
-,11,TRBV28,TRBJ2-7,CASSEAYEQYF
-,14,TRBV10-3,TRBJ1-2,CAISVLGDNYGYTF
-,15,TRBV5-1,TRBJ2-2,CASSQGRGRTGELFF
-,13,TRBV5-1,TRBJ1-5,CASSSGQNQPQHF
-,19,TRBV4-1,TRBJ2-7,CASSQERLAGGRSSYEQYF
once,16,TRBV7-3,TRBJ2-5,CASSQLGSRGPETQYF
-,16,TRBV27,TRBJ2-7,CASSSPLERGSYEQYF
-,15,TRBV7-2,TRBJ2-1,CASSFRGVPGNEQFF
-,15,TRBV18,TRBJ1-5,CASSPFETGHQPQHF
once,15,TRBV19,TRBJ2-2,CASSMGQANTGELFF
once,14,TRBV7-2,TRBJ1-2,CASSFDLANYGYTF
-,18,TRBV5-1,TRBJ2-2,CASSRSERGGARTGELFF
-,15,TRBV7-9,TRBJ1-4,CASSLASGDRGKLFF
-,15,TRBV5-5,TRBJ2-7,CASSLAWAQPGEQYF